Presented here are 11 T cell receptor beta chains from one specimen sequenced in a study of blood T cell repertoires in COVID-19. TCRdb's copy holds only in-frame clones and misses some; the assay was immunoSEQ multiplex PCR. The repertoire holds fewer than 100,000 clones, with around 79% as singletons. Sequencing input: peripheral blood. These receptors were obtained from a human donor in a cohort sampled during active COVID-19.

This sequence joins TRBV4-2 and TRBJ1-1; 8 bases match TRBD1. Germline-derived CDR1 and CDR2 are LGHNA and YNFKEQ. The CDR3 has 18 amino acids. With 1 base clipped from V and 1 base from J, the junction kept 11 bases outside the gene matches. CDR3 loop: CASSQGQGQTWGNTEAFF. The CDR3, as DNA: TGTGCCAGCAGCCAAGGACAGGGGCAAACCTGGGGGAACACTGAAGCTTTCTTT.

J is TRBJ2-7 and V is TRBV15; 11 positions match TRBD2. The trim removed 5 bases at V and 4 bases at J, leaving 7 bases unmatched. The CDR3 runs 15 residues. Per germline, CDR1 LNHNV and CDR2 YYDKDF (reference sequence). Written as DNA, the CDR3 is TGTGCCACCAGCCCCACTAGCGGGAGAGGGTACGAGCAGTACTTC. Its protein is CATSPTSGRGYEQYF.

This clone has at least ten counts. This sequence joins TRBV29-1 and TRBJ1-3, with 7 bases fitting TRBD1. V dropped 4 bases and J dropped 3; count of bases not matched to a gene: 3. The CDR3 has 13 amino acids. The germline V gene has CDR1 SQVTM and CDR2 ANQGSEA. The CDR3 spells CSVARQGGNTIYF. The DNA of the CDR3 is TGCAGCGTTGCCAGACAGGGTGGAAACACCATATATTTT.

The rearrangement uses TRBV7-3 and TRBJ2-1; no firm D call. Germline CDR1 and CDR2: SGHTA and FQGTGA. V was clipped by 6 bases and J by 8 bases, with 20 bases between them. The CDR3 is 15 residues long. The DNA of the CDR3 is TGTGCCAGCAGTCGGATGGCGAGACTGAGCGATGAGCAGTTCTTC. This translates into CASSRMARLSDEQFF.

The chain combines TRBV6-5 with TRBJ1-4; D unresolved. The CDR3 contains 15 residues. CDR1 and CDR2 from the germline V gene are MNHEY and SVGAGI. The V gene lost 4 bases and the J gene lost 6 bases, with 15 bases spanning the gap. The CDR3 nucleotides read TGTGCCAGCAGTTCACCGGAGACGGGGTATGAAAAACTGTTTTTT. Residues: CASSSPETGYEKLFF.

This clone was seen only a few times. This CDR3 is CASSVEAGGTGELFF. In nucleotides, the CDR3 is TGTGCCAGCAGTGTCGAGGCAGGGGGGACCGGGGAGCTGTTTTTT. This chain links TRBV2 with TRBJ2-2; tentative D call: TRBD1 (7 bases). The CDR3 is 15 residues long. V lost 4 bases and J lost 5, with 14 bases in between. CDR1 is SNHLY and CDR2 is FYNNEI in the germline V gene.

V is TRBV2 and J is TRBJ1-6; D gene uncertain. Between the trimmed V and J ends, which lost 4 bases and 0 bases, there was a span of 16 bases. Germline lookup yields CDR1 SNHLY and CDR2 FYNNEI. The CDR3 has 18 amino acids. This CDR3 is CASSVPESASSYNSPLHF. CDR3 in DNA: TGTGCCAGCAGTGTTCCCGAAAGCGCCAGCTCCTATAATTCACCCCTCCACTTT.

The chain couples TRBV25-1 to TRBJ2-7; a possible D gene is TRBD1 (5 bases). Looked up from germline, CDR1 is MGHDK and CDR2 is SYGVNS. This CDR3 has 13 residues. V was pared by 6 bases and J by 0 bases, with 9 bases between. This CDR3 reads CASSDRDSYEQYF. Here the CDR3 DNA reads TGTGCCAGCAGCGACAGAGACTCCTACGAGCAGTACTTC.

The chain carries TRBV6-5 and TRBJ2-1; no reliable D call. The germline V gene encodes CDR1 MNHEY and CDR2 SVGAGI. The CDR3 is 15 amino acids. With 5 bases removed from V and 0 bases from J, the gap between germline ends came to 11 bases. The CDR3 DNA reads TGTGCCAGCAGTCCACCTACGAGCTCCTACAATGAGCAGTTCTTC. Its protein product is CASSPPTSSYNEQFF.

The chain links TRBV5-1 to TRBJ2-1, with 10 bases that match TRBD2. This CDR3 has 14 amino acids. The J segment lost 9 bases and the V segment lost 5 bases, leaving 8 bases of the junction unmatched. CDR1 and CDR2 (germline): SGHRS, YFSETQ. The CDR3: CASSGTSDNGEQFF. Here the CDR3 DNA reads TGCGCCAGCAGTGGGACTAGCGACAACGGTGAGCAGTTCTTC.

The J gene is TRBJ1-1, the V gene TRBV7-3; D perhaps matches TRBD1 (5 bases). The CDR3 is 14 residues long. CDR1 is SGHTA and CDR2 is FQGTGA in the germline V gene. Trimming shortened V by 5 bases and J by 5 bases, and 15 bases separated the two germline ends. In DNA, the CDR3 is TGTGCCAGCAGCCCCGGCGGGGGAGGAACTGAAGCTTTCTTT. Translation: CASSPGGGGTEAFF.